The 18 T cell receptor beta chains given below trace back to one sample, sequenced in a study of Ad26.COV2.S vaccination and SARS-CoV-2 variants. Here immunoSEQ multiplex PCR was the method, and the copy in TCRdb shows in-frame clones only, minus some. This table has 450,000 to 550,000 clones, 80% to 90% appearing once. Treatment indicated: 15 to 20 received Ad26.COV2.S at low or high dose, single or two shots; about 5 received placebo; per-sample allocation not given. After the first vaccine or placebo injection, samples were drawn on day 63. The source was peripheral blood, collected in a trial of Ad26.COV2.S vaccine versus placebo. The receptor set was obtained from a person between 18 and 60 years old who received the Ad26.COV2.S COVID-19 vaccine or a placebo.

The chain employs TRBV6-5 and TRBJ1-3; D uncertain. There are 15 residues in the CDR3. V lost 6 bases and J 3 bases, leaving 15 bases between the germline ends. Germline CDR1 MNHEY, CDR2 SVGAGI. The DNA of the CDR3 is TGTGCCAGCAGAGGAGGACGGAAGATTGGAAACACCATATATTTT. This translates into CASRGGRKIGNTIYF.

The V and J genes are TRBV19 and TRBJ2-2, with D possibly matching TRBD2 (5 bases). The V gene lost 5 bases and the J gene lost 0 bases, with 13 bases spanning the gap. The germline CDR1 and CDR2 sequences are LNHDA and SQIVND (reference sequence). The CDR3 contains 16 residues. This CDR3 reads CASSAPDYANTGELFF. In nucleotides, the CDR3 is TGTGCCAGTAGTGCGCCTGACTATGCGAACACCGGGGAGCTGTTTTTT.

The chain combines TRBV18 with TRBJ1-2; D is perhaps TRBD1 (5 bases). The CDR3 totals 15 residues. The V end lost 4 bases, the J end lost 1 base, and 13 bases lay between the germline ends. CDR1 KGHSH and CDR2 LQKENI come from the germline V gene. The CDR3 sequence: CASSLAGTNNYGYTF. The CDR3 DNA sequence: TGTGCCAGCTCACTTGCCGGGACGAATAACTATGGCTACACCTTC.

The chain combines TRBV7-9 with TRBJ2-6, with 11 bases that match TRBD1. Germline CDR1 SEHNR, CDR2 FQNEAQ (reference sequence). There are 18 residues in the CDR3. V lost 2 bases to trimming and J lost 5 bases; unmatched junction nucleotides: 8. As DNA, the CDR3 is TGTGCCAGCAGCTTATTGGGACAGGGGGTTTACTGGGCCAACGTCCTGACTTTC. Its translation: CASSLLGQGVYWANVLTF.

The V call is TRBV5-4, the J call TRBJ1-5, with D hard to call. The CDR3 contains 13 residues. Germline V CDR1 and CDR2: SGHNT, YYREEE (reference sequence). Trimming left V 0 bases short and J 4 bases short, with 5 bases between. The CDR3 DNA reads as TGTGCCAGCAGCTTGGGGAAAAATCAGCCCCAGCATTTT. This translates into CASSLGKNQPQHF.

The chain is built from TRBV27 and TRBJ1-2, with D possibly TRBD1 on 6 matching bases. Trimming took 2 bases from V and 9 from J, leaving 13 bases between them. The CDR3 loop spans 13 amino acids. CDR1 MNHEY and CDR2 SMNVEV come from the germline V gene (reference sequence). The CDR3 here is CASSLGQFGRYTF. As DNA, the CDR3 is TGTGCCAGCAGTTTAGGACAGTTTGGTCGCTACACCTTC.

The chain carries TRBV5-8 and TRBJ2-1; 11 positions match TRBD2. CDR3 length: 15 residues. Germline trimming cut 4 bases from V and 2 bases from J; bases unmatched to any gene: 2. Germline V lookup: CDR1 SGHTS, CDR2 YDEGEE. In DNA, the CDR3 is TGTGCCAGCAGCCCTAGCGGGGGGACCTACAATGAGCAGTTCTTC. It translates to CASSPSGGTYNEQFF. The variable domain in full, completed from reference TRBV5-8 and TRBJ2-1, reads EAGVTQSPTHLIKTRGQQATLRCSPISGHTSVYWYQQALGLGLQFLLWYDEGEERNRGNFPPRFSGRQFPNYSSELNVNALELEDSALYLCASSPSGGTYNEQFFGPGTRLTVL.

This clone was observed once. The V gene is TRBV6-5, the J gene TRBJ2-2; TRBD1 matches 7 bases. Germline assignment: CDR1 MNHEY and CDR2 SVGAGI. The CDR3 consists of 16 residues. V lost 4 bases and J lost 1; bases outside the gene matches: 6. CDR3 amino acids: CASSSPTGWNTGELFF. The CDR3 DNA is TGTGCCAGCAGTTCACCGACAGGGTGGAACACCGGGGAGCTGTTTTTT.

This clone was picked up one time. V gene TRBV11-3 combines with J gene TRBJ2-1, with TRBD2 matching over 7 bases. Trimming at V came to 5 bases and at J to 3 bases, leaving 7 bases not matched to a gene. Germline assignment: CDR1 SGHNT and CDR2 YENEEA. The length of the CDR3 is 15 residues. The CDR3 loop reads CASSPRLAVYNEQFF. The DNA for the CDR3 is TGTGCCAGCAGCCCCCGGCTAGCGGTCTACAATGAGCAGTTCTTC.

The chain carries TRBV6-5 and TRBJ1-5, with TRBD1 matching 7 bases. J was trimmed by 0 bases and V by 5 bases; bases with no gene match: 4. There are 15 residues in the CDR3. Germline V CDR1 and CDR2: MNHEY, SVGAGI. The CDR3 here is CASSLTGTSNQPQHF. The DNA for the CDR3 is TGTGCCAGCAGTCTGACAGGGACTAGCAATCAGCCCCAGCATTTT.

The rearrangement uses TRBV5-1 and TRBJ2-1; the D call may be TRBD1 or TRBD2 (5 bases each). V was clipped by 3 bases and J by 6 bases, with 7 bases between them. The CDR3 has 12 amino acids. The germline V gene encodes CDR1 SGHRS and CDR2 YFSETQ. The DNA for the CDR3 is TGCGCCAGCAGCTCGGGGCTCAATGAGCAGTTCTTC. It specifies CASSSGLNEQFF.

This chain links TRBV19 with TRBJ2-6, with TRBD2 as a possible D gene (5 bases). The germline gives CDR1 LNHDA, CDR2 SQIVND (reference sequence). The V and J ends lost 5 bases and 0 bases respectively, with 11 bases between them. This CDR3 has 16 residues. CDR3 DNA: TGTGCCAGTAGTCGCCCCGGAGGCTCTGGGGCCAACGTCCTGACTTTC. As protein: CASSRPGGSGANVLTF.

This rearrangement joins TRBV7-8 to TRBJ1-1; perhaps TRBD1 as D (6 bases). V was cut by 5 bases and J by 0 bases, with 10 bases left in between. The length of the CDR3 is 14 residues. Looked up from germline, CDR1 is SGHVS and CDR2 is FQNEAQ. The CDR3 loop is CASSDYRVNTEAFF. Written as DNA, the CDR3 is TGTGCCAGCAGCGATTACAGGGTGAACACTGAAGCTTTCTTT.

V gene TRBV30 combines with J gene TRBJ1-4; D is unresolved. Germline CDR1 reads GTSNPN; CDR2 reads SVGIG (reference sequence). The CDR3 consists of 12 residues. Trimming removed 6 bases at V and 8 bases at J, with 13 bases between. CDR3 amino acids: CACSESEEKLFF. CDR3 coding DNA: TGTGCCTGTTCGGAATCAGAGGAAAAACTGTTTTTT.

The chain has TRBV27 and TRBJ2-3, with D unresolved. The germline gives CDR1 MNHEY, CDR2 SMNVEV (reference sequence). V lost 3 bases, J lost 3 bases, and 10 bases lay in between. The CDR3 sequence is 14 residues long. The CDR3 nucleotides read TGTGCCAGCAGTTTCGTCCCGAGGACAGATACGCAGTATTTT. The encoded protein is CASSFVPRTDTQYF.

The chain carries TRBV7-6 and TRBJ2-3; 8 bases line up with TRBD1. Germline trimming cut 8 bases from V and 1 base from J; bases unmatched to any gene: 14. Looked up from germline, CDR1 is SGHVS and CDR2 is FNYEAQ. This CDR3 region has 17 residues. The CDR3 is CASRIHPLGQGTDTQYF. The CDR3 DNA is TGTGCCAGCCGAATTCATCCCTTGGGACAGGGCACAGATACGCAGTATTTT.

The chain employs TRBV28 and TRBJ2-7; the D gene is possibly TRBD2 (6 bases). V was trimmed by 6 bases and J by 1 base, leaving 10 bases between them. The CDR3 is made up of 13 amino acids. Looked up from germline, CDR1 is MDHEN and CDR2 is SYDVKM. The CDR3 region is CASSLTSSYEQYF. CDR3 DNA sequence: TGTGCCAGCAGCCTGACTAGTTCCTACGAGCAGTACTTC.

The chain combines TRBV9 with TRBJ2-3; TRBD2 matches 9 bases. The J segment lost 6 bases and the V segment lost 0 bases, leaving 2 bases of the junction unmatched. Germline V gene lookup returns CDR1 SGDLS and CDR2 YYNGEE. CDR3 size: 14 residues. Here the CDR3 reads CASSVGGGEDTQYF. The CDR3 region has the DNA TGTGCCAGCAGCGTAGGCGGGGGGGAGGATACGCAGTATTTT.